This entry describes one TCR beta chain. Its antigen is currently unknown. A read error may account for a junction end that differs from germline. TCRdb redid the calling of the reads with MiXCR, one entry per CDR3 protein. The sample has fewer than 1,000,000 distinct CDR3 sequences, approximately 31% seen once. This entry is derived from a study of T cell repertoires in cytomegalovirus infection. Germline V gives CDR1 DFQATT, CDR2 SNEGSKA (reference sequence). This CDR3 has 12 amino acids. The receptor's source is a human donor in good health (CMV status not recorded). Some clones in this sample may be carry-over from other donors' samples. The chain joins TRBV20-1 to TRBJ1-1; TRBD1 is a possible D gene (5 bases). The sequenced sample was cultured CD8+ T cells from PBMCs, obtained from culture after CMV antigen stimulation. CDR3 residues: CSAREWNTETFF. For the CDR3, the DNA is TGCAGTGCCAGGGAGTGGAACACTGAAACTTTCTTT.